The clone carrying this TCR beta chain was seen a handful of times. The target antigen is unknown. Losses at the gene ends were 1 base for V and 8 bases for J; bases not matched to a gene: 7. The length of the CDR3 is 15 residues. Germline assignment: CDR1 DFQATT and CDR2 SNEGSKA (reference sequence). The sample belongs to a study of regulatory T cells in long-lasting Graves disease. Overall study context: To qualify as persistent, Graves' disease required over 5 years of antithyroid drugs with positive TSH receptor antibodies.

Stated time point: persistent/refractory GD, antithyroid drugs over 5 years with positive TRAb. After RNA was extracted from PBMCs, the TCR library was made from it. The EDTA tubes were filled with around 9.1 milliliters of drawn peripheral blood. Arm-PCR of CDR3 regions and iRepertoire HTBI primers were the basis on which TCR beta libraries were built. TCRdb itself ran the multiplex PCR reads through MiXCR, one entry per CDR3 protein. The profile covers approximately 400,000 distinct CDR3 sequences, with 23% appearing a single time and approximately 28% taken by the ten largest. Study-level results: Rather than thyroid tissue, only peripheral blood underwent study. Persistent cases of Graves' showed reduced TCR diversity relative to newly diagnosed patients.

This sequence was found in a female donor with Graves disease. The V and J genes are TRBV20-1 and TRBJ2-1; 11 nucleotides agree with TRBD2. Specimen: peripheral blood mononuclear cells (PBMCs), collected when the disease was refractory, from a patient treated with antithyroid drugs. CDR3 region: CSARVTSGSVDEQFF. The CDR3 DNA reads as TGCAGTGCTAGAGTCACTAGCGGGAGCGTGGATGAGCAGTTCTTC.